Sequencing of this TCR beta chain was carried out in a study of T cells in Graves' hyperthyroidism and ophthalmopathy. This clonotype appeared many times. Ophthalmopathy patients had moderate-to-severe active disease, CAS ≥3, NOSPECS ≥4, and disease duration under 3 months. Orbital computed tomography and thyroid ultrasound, together with serum TRAb and thyroxine and clinical symptoms, were used for diagnoses. Fresh peripheral blood, more than 9 ml, yielded the PBMCs. TCR beta CDR3 regions were amplified from RNA. A set of HTBI primers served as the primers for a first-round RT-PCR of the TCR CDR3. TCRdb ran MiXCR on the multiplex PCR reads and lists one entry per CDR3 protein. The data contain 390,000 or so distinct CDR3 sequences, about 15% of them singletons. V lost 2 bases, J lost 0 bases, and 5 bases stayed unmatched. The CDR3 is 17 amino acids. Germline lookup yields CDR1 MNHEY and CDR2 SVGEGT.

The specimen was blood. The chain combines TRBV6-2 or TRBV6-3 with TRBJ2-7; 12 nucleotides line up with TRBD2. The TCR sequence derives from a man aged 18 to 35 with Graves' ophthalmopathy. The CDR3: CASSYTRLAGVSYEQYF. The CDR3 DNA reads as TGTGCCAGCAGTTACACTAGACTAGCGGGGGTCTCCTACGAGCAGTACTTC.